The rows below give T cell receptor beta chains drawn from one sample of a study of shared T cell receptors in the human thymus. Assay used: immunoSEQ multiplex PCR; TCRdb lists only in-frame clones, some missing. This table holds hundreds of thousands of clones, around 87% found once. The same data also contributed to another study, on human thymus T cells.

Sequencing used thymocytes. The source is a boy in the first two years of life with a congenital heart defect. CDR3s include the opening cysteine and the closing phenylalanine or tryptophan. Fields, in order: V gene, D gene, J gene, clone size, CDR3 protein, CDR3 DNA. The D gene is left open where the match is weak. Clone size appears in some rows only: once, few, many, or a class for an expanded clone.

TRBV12-5	-	TRBJ2-2	once	CASGLRRSTLGTGELFF	TGTGCTAGTGGTTTGCGGAGGAGTACCCTTGGTACCGGGGAGCTGTTTTTT
TRBV4-3	-	TRBJ2-1	-	CASSQDRREYNEQFF	TGCGCCAGCAGCCAAGATCGACGGGAGTACAATGAGCAGTTCTTC
TRBV4-1	-	TRBJ1-1	-	CASSQDQVPNTEAFF	TGCGCCAGCAGCCAAGACCAGGTTCCGAACACTGAAGCTTTCTTT
TRBV9	-	TRBJ2-1	once	CASSLYPQGDNEQFF	TGTGCCAGCAGCCTTTACCCACAGGGTGACAATGAGCAGTTCTTC
TRBV10-2	TRBD2	TRBJ2-7	-	CASTGLAGVAEQYF	TGCGCCAGCACCGGACTAGCGGGAGTAGCCGAGCAGTACTTC
TRBV18	-	TRBJ2-7	-	CASSPESGVHRMDF	TGTGCCAGCTCACCTGAGTCGGGGGTTCATCGAATGGACTTC
TRBV15	TRBD1	TRBJ2-1	once	CATSREVSGQGANEQFF	TGTGCCACCAGCAGAGAGGTATCGGGACAGGGGGCGAATGAGCAGTTCTTC
TRBV4-3	-	TRBJ1-4	-	CASSQVQGQNEKLFF	TGCGCCAGCAGCCAAGTACAGGGCCAGAATGAAAAACTGTTTTTT
TRBV30	-	TRBJ1-6	-	CAWSVSGVANSPLHF	TGTGCCTGGAGTGTCTCAGGGGTGGCTAATTCACCCCTCCACTTT
TRBV28	-	TRBJ1-6	once	CASSPYTRYNSPLHF	TGTGCCAGCAGTCCCTATACCAGGTATAATTCACCCCTCCACTTT
TRBV6-5	TRBD1	TRBJ1-1	-	CASSYSYWTGYTEAFF	TGTGCCAGCAGTTACTCGTATTGGACAGGGTACACTGAAGCTTTCTTT
TRBV29-1	TRBD1	TRBJ2-1	-	CSVEKTGTGDRDEQFF	TGCAGCGTTGAAAAGACCGGGACAGGGGACCGGGATGAGCAGTTCTTC
TRBV2	TRBD2	TRBJ2-1	-	CASKRGGSYNEQFF	TGTGCCAGCAAACGGGGCGGGAGCTACAATGAGCAGTTCTTC
TRBV9	-	TRBJ2-1	-	CASSVEDFWVYNEQFF	TGTGCCAGCAGCGTAGAAGACTTTTGGGTATATAATGAGCAGTTCTTC
TRBV5-4	-	TRBJ2-1	-	CASSIKRDSEYNEQFF	TGTGCCAGCAGTATCAAACGGGACTCCGAATACAATGAGCAGTTCTTC
TRBV27	TRBD2	TRBJ2-1	once	CASRPSGSLNEQFF	TGTGCCAGCAGACCGAGCGGGAGTCTGAATGAGCAGTTCTTC
TRBV7-8	TRBD1	TRBJ2-1	-	CASSPSTGGFVNEQFF	TGTGCCAGCAGCCCGTCGACAGGGGGCTTCGTTAATGAGCAGTTCTTC
TRBV7-9	TRBD2	TRBJ2-1	-	CASSGGGVGRDEQFF	TGTGCCAGCAGCGGGGGAGGGGTGGGGAGGGATGAGCAGTTCTTC
TRBV2	-	TRBJ1-2	-	CASSDEDRPLGGYTF	TGTGCCAGCAGTGATGAGGATCGGCCCCTCGGCGGCTACACCTTC
TRBV5-6	-	TRBJ1-4	once	CASSGLTGGATNEKLFF	TGTGCCAGCAGCGGCCTCACAGGTGGCGCAACTAATGAAAAACTGTTTTTT
TRBV11-3	-	TRBJ1-2	-	CASLRDKQNYGYTF	TGTGCCAGCCTCCGGGACAAACAAAACTATGGCTACACCTTC
TRBV6-5	TRBD2	TRBJ2-1	once	CASSWVRAGSYNEQFF	TGTGCCAGCAGTTGGGTGCGAGCGGGGTCCTACAATGAGCAGTTCTTC
TRBV15	-	TRBJ1-1	-	CAISSGVVDTEAFF	TGTGCCATCAGCAGCGGTGTGGTGGACACTGAAGCTTTCTTT
TRBV5-4	TRBD1	TRBJ2-5	-	CASSPGQGGFQETQYF	TGTGCCAGCAGCCCGGGACAGGGTGGATTTCAAGAGACCCAGTACTTC
TRBV15	-	TRBJ1-1	-	CATSERGEAFF	TGTGCCACCAGCGAACGGGGTGAAGCTTTCTTT
TRBV5-8	-	TRBJ1-5	-	CASSLGELEPQHF	TGTGCCAGCAGCTTGGGGGAGTTAGAGCCCCAGCATTTT
TRBV19	-	TRBJ1-5	-	CASSPGVGNQPQHF	TGTGCCAGTAGTCCCGGGGTTGGCAATCAGCCCCAGCATTTT
TRBV7-8	-	TRBJ2-5	-	CASRLQVQETQYF	TGTGCCAGCAGACTACAGGTTCAAGAGACCCAGTACTTC
TRBV4-3	TRBD1	TRBJ1-2	-	CASSQTGQGFKGYTF	TGCGCCAGCAGTCAAACCGGACAGGGGTTTAAGGGCTACACCTTC
TRBV25-1	-	TRBJ1-2	-	CASSESAGRLLDYGYTF	TGTGCCAGCAGTGAATCAGCGGGGAGGCTCCTAGACTATGGCTACACCTTC
TRBV19	-	TRBJ2-7	-	CASSAGRSPSYEQYF	TGTGCCAGTAGTGCGGGACGGTCCCCTTCCTACGAGCAGTACTTC
TRBV5-1	TRBD2	TRBJ2-2	-	CASSLGPPGLAGGNSAGELFF	TGCGCCAGCAGCTTGGGCCCCCCGGGACTAGCGGGAGGGAATAGCGCCGGGGAGCTGTTTTTT
TRBV4-3	TRBD2	TRBJ2-1	-	CASSQDKDRAGLAGPNEQFF	TGCGCCAGCAGCCAAGATAAAGACAGGGCGGGACTAGCGGGCCCTAATGAGCAGTTCTTC
TRBV4-3	TRBD2	TRBJ2-5	-	CASSASGRGGRQETQYF	TGCGCCAGCAGCGCAAGCGGGCGGGGGGGACGTCAAGAGACCCAGTACTTC
TRBV19	TRBD2	TRBJ2-2	-	CASSITAGVGTGELFF	TGTGCCAGTAGTATAACAGCGGGAGTAGGTACCGGGGAGCTGTTTTTT
TRBV18	-	TRBJ2-5	once	CASSPREGTKPQETQYF	TGTGCCAGCTCACCACGTGAGGGAACTAAGCCCCAAGAGACCCAGTACTTC
TRBV5-4	-	TRBJ2-7	-	CASSLEGGTRDYEQYF	TGTGCCAGCAGCTTGGAAGGAGGGACCAGGGACTACGAGCAGTACTTC